A selection of T cell receptor beta chains follows, all from one sample in a study of T-cell memory formation after mild COVID-19. TCRdb re-analysed the 5' RACE reads in MiXCR, keeping a single row per CDR3 protein. Of around 60,000 distinct CDR3 sequences listed, around a tenth were seen once; the top ten hold roughly 1.2%. Material for sequencing was PBMCs or a T cell subset sorted from them (not recorded which). These receptors all stem from a man between 18 and 29 years old who had mild COVID-19 (a few samples of this study predate the infection). Cell type and time point are not known. CDR3s include the opening cysteine and the closing phenylalanine or tryptophan. A D gene is named only where the DNA matches it firmly. For some rows the clone size is stated as once, few or many, or as a class when expanded; others skip it.

clone size	V gene	J gene	D gene	CDR3 protein	CDR3 DNA
medium-sized	TRBV20-1	TRBJ2-1	-	CSVPPLSYNEQFF	TGCAGTGTACCACCTCTCTCCTACAATGAGCAGTTCTTC
many	TRBV7-2	TRBJ2-5	-	CASSLGGAKTQYF	TGTGCCAGCAGCTTAGGGGGGGCGAAGACCCAGTACTTC
-	TRBV6-6	TRBJ2-7	-	CASTPVGVGEQYF	TGTGCCAGCACCCCTGTAGGGGTAGGCGAGCAGTACTTC
-	TRBV5-6	TRBJ2-1	-	CASSMGGKAYNEQFF	TGTGCCAGCAGCATGGGCGGGAAAGCCTACAATGAGCAGTTCTTC
-	TRBV12-3/TRBV12-4	TRBJ1-4	TRBD1	CASSPPRGIIGEKLFF	TGTGCCAGCAGTCCCCCCAGGGGGATAATTGGTGAAAAACTGTTTTTT
-	TRBV27	TRBJ2-5	-	CASSFSSGGAQYF	TGTGCCAGCAGTTTCTCATCAGGGGGGGCCCAGTACTTC
few	TRBV2	TRBJ2-3	TRBD2	CASRSRGGSDTQYF	TGTGCCAGCAGATCTCGGGGGGGCTCAGATACGCAGTATTTT
-	TRBV7-2	TRBJ2-3	-	CASSPRASTDTQYF	TGTGCCAGCAGCCCACGGGCGTCCACAGATACGCAGTATTTT
-	TRBV24-1	TRBJ2-3	TRBD2	CATSDPSGGNTDTQYF	TGTGCCACCAGTGACCCTAGCGGGGGTAACACAGATACGCAGTATTTT
few	TRBV7-2	TRBJ1-2	TRBD1	CASSRGQGGRGYTF	TGTGCCAGCAGCAGGGGACAGGGGGGAAGGGGCTACACCTTC
many	TRBV6-5	TRBJ2-6	-	CASSYATVNSGANVLTF	TGTGCCAGCAGTTACGCGACTGTGAACTCTGGGGCCAACGTCCTGACTTTC
many	TRBV7-9	TRBJ2-3	-	CASSFRHGKLNTQYF	TGTGCCAGCAGCTTCAGACACGGGAAGTTGAATACGCAGTATTTT
medium-sized	TRBV7-2	TRBJ2-4	-	CASSPHSGNSGKNIQYF	TGTGCCAGCAGCCCGCACTCCGGGAATTCGGGCAAAAACATTCAGTACTTC
-	TRBV29-1	TRBJ1-2	-	CSAQGRGLSNYGYTF	TGCAGCGCCCAAGGGAGGGGACTCTCTAACTATGGCTACACCTTC
-	TRBV9	TRBJ2-3	TRBD1	CASSRDRVTDTQYF	TGTGCCAGCAGCCGGGACAGGGTAACAGATACGCAGTATTTT
-	TRBV7-2	TRBJ1-3	-	CASSLGHTIYF	TGTGCCAGCAGCTTAGGGCACACCATATATTTT
-	TRBV5-1	TRBJ2-4	-	CASSLFGLDANIQYF	TGCGCCAGCAGCTTGTTCGGCCTAGATGCAAACATTCAGTACTTC
few	TRBV25-1	TRBJ1-2	TRBD1	CASSWGQGYGYTF	TGTGCCAGCAGTTGGGGACAGGGCTATGGCTACACCTTC
-	TRBV7-8	TRBJ1-6	-	CASSLTGLDSPLHF	TGTGCCAGCAGCTTAACAGGGCTGGATTCACCCCTCCACTTT
-	TRBV18	TRBJ2-1	-	CASSGTVYNEQFF	TGTGCCAGCTCAGGGACGGTTTACAATGAGCAGTTCTTC
few	TRBV27	TRBJ2-5	-	CASSYDGRRETQYF	TGTGCCAGCAGTTATGACGGGCGGCGAGAGACCCAGTACTTC
-	TRBV7-9	TRBJ2-5	-	CASSFGGRRAETQYF	TGTGCCAGCAGCTTCGGGGGGCGCCGGGCGGAGACCCAGTACTTC
-	TRBV30	TRBJ1-1	-	CAWSWAPRHDTEAFF	TGTGCCTGGAGTTGGGCTCCCAGACACGACACTGAAGCTTTCTTT